The 3 T cell receptor beta chains in this list originate from one sample, sequenced in a study of T cell responses to AZD1222 COVID-19 vaccine. Using immunoSEQ multiplex PCR, the repertoire was profiled, and TCRdb retains in-frame clones only, with some absent. The sample consists of under 45,000 clones, approximately 80% of them appearing once. The material was peripheral blood, obtained 28 days after the second AZD1222 dose. The receptors were sampled from an adult who received the AZD1222 COVID-19 vaccine.

The V gene is TRBV7-9, the J gene TRBJ1-2; TRBD1 aligns across 8 bases. V lost 3 bases, J lost 6 bases, and 6 bases stayed unmatched. The CDR3 extends over 14 amino acids. The germline CDR1 and CDR2 sequences are SEHNR and FQNEAQ (reference sequence). As DNA, the CDR3 is TGTGCCAGCAGCTTGGGACAGGCTTGGGATGGCTACACCTTC. Its translation: CASSLGQAWDGYTF.

CDR3 nucleotides: TGTGCCAGCAGCTCACCGGGACAGAGGCATTCACCCCTCCACTTT. Translated: CASSSPGQRHSPLHF. The chain recombines TRBV5-6 with TRBJ1-6; 7 bases are a match to TRBD1. The V segment lost 3 bases and the J segment 8 bases; nucleotides outside the gene matches: 8. Germline-derived CDR1 and CDR2 are SGHDT and YYEEEE. The CDR3 is 15 residues long. Filled out from reference TRBV5-6 and TRBJ1-6, the complete variable domain reads DAGVTQSPTHLIKTRGQQVTLRCSPKSGHDTVSWYQQALGQGPQFIFQYYEEEERQRGNFPDRFSGHQFPNYSSELNVNALLLGDSALYLCASSSPGQRHSPLHFGNGTRLTVT.

This clone was counted between two and nine times. The CDR3 here is CASSLDPGAINYGYTF. The CDR3 nucleotides are TGCGCCAGCAGCTTGGACCCTGGAGCCATTAACTATGGCTACACCTTC. The rearrangement uses TRBV5-1 and TRBJ1-2, with no clear D. V dropped 0 bases and J dropped 1 base, with 13 bases sitting between them. Germline-derived CDR1 and CDR2 are SGHRS and YFSETQ. The CDR3 runs to 16 residues.